The 2 T cell receptor beta chains listed next were all sequenced from one sample in a study of T cells in Graves' hyperthyroidism and ophthalmopathy. Using RNA transcripts as the source, TCR beta CDR3 regions were amplified. The TCR CDR3 was amplified in a first-round RT-PCR using the HTBI primer set. Via MiXCR, TCRdb re-called the multiplex PCR reads, giving one row per CDR3 protein. The sample lists about 500,000 distinct CDR3 sequences, approximately 16% occurring once. Sequences were obtained from blood. The receptors were sampled from a woman aged 18 to 35 with Graves' hyperthyroidism.

This clonotype was found many times. The chain has TRBV24-1 and TRBJ2-5, with D possibly being TRBD2 (5 bases). Germline V lookup: CDR1 KGHDR, CDR2 SFDVKD. V was pared by 9 bases and J by 7 bases, with 14 bases between. The CDR3 loop spans 12 amino acids. The CDR3 DNA follows: TGTGCCACCCAAGGCTACCGGGGGACCCAGTACTTC. Translation gives CATQGYRGTQYF.

This chain joins TRBV12-3 or TRBV12-4 and TRBJ2-7; 8 bases are a match to TRBD1. The CDR3 runs to 15 residues. V was pared by 2 bases and J by 5 bases, with 8 bases of the junction left unmatched. This CDR3 is CASSLQTGGWDEQYF. CDR3 in DNA: TGTGCCAGCAGTTTACAAACAGGGGGGTGGGACGAGCAGTACTTC.